These 28 T cell receptor beta chains came from one sample sequenced in a study of sequential checkpoint blockade in melanoma. The treatment is: randomized to nivolumab then ipilimumab (arm A) or the reverse (arm B). Sequencing used immunoSEQ multiplex PCR; TCRdb keeps in-frame clones, though not all of them. In the table there are some 20,000 clones, roughly 80% of which are singletons. The specimen was CD8+ T cells sorted from blood (inferred from file names), collected from a patient given nivolumab and ipilimumab in sequence. The receptors derive from a human donor with melanoma.

The J gene is TRBJ2-7, the V gene TRBV7-9; 10 nucleotides agree with TRBD2. The CDR3 runs 16 residues. The germline gives CDR1 SEHNR, CDR2 FQNEAQ (reference sequence). With V trimmed by 7 bases and J by 5 bases, 14 bases remained unmatched. The CDR3 protein is CASISTSGTAVNEQYF. CDR3 sequence (DNA): TGTGCCAGCATCTCAACTAGCGGGACAGCCGTCAACGAGCAGTACTTC.

This clone counts as medium-sized. The rearrangement links TRBV4-2 to TRBJ1-6; the match to TRBD1 covers 7 bases. V dropped 0 bases and J dropped 11; count of bases not matched to a gene: 7. The germline CDR1 and CDR2 sequences are LGHNA and YNFKEQ. This CDR3 has 15 amino acids. The CDR3: CASSQDETGWAPLHF. The CDR3 nucleotides are TGTGCCAGCAGCCAAGATGAGACAGGGTGGGCACCCCTCCACTTT.

The chain employs TRBV6-5 and TRBJ2-2; TRBD1 is a possible D gene (5 bases). This CDR3 contains 15 residues. Germline V gene lookup returns CDR1 MNHEY and CDR2 SVGAGI. With 4 bases removed from V and 4 bases from J, the gap between germline ends came to 13 bases. CDR3 bases: TGTGCCAGCAGTTTGTACAGGTCACTCACCGGGGAGCTGTTTTTT. Protein product: CASSLYRSLTGELFF.

DNA for the CDR3: TGTGCCAGCAGCCAGGCGGTTACTAGCGGGGGGGCTGAAGGTGAGCAGTTCTTC. This translates into CASSQAVTSGGAEGEQFF. The chain couples TRBV4-2 to TRBJ2-1; 13 positions match TRBD2. With 3 bases clipped from V and 9 bases from J, the junction kept 14 bases outside the gene matches. Germline V gene sequence: CDR1 LGHNA, CDR2 YNFKEQ. This CDR3 region has 18 residues.

V is TRBV7-9 and J is TRBJ2-7, with TRBD1 matching 11 bases. V lost 4 bases, J lost 5 bases, and 4 bases stayed unmatched. This CDR3 is built from 14 residues. The V gene's germline CDR1 is SEHNR and CDR2 FQNEAQ (reference sequence). CDR3 region: CASSSGTGGNEQYF. CDR3 bases: TGTGCCAGCAGCTCCGGGACAGGGGGAAACGAGCAGTACTTC.

CDR3 residues: CSARDTYEQYF. The CDR3 region has the DNA TGCAGTGCTAGAGATACCTACGAGCAGTACTTC. The chain joins TRBV20-1 to TRBJ2-7, with D unclear. V gave up 0 bases and J gave up 2 bases, with 2 bases separating them. Germline CDR1 is DFQATT and CDR2 is SNEGSKA (reference sequence). The CDR3 runs 11 residues.

The V call is TRBV11-2, the J call TRBJ2-7; 7 nucleotides agree with TRBD1. V gave up 4 bases and J gave up 2 bases; unmatched junction bases: 8. CDR1 and CDR2 from the germline V gene are SGHAT and FQNNGV. This CDR3 has 15 residues. For the CDR3, the DNA is TGTGCCAGCAGCTCAGGGGACAGCCATACCTACGAGCAGTACTTC. Amino acid sequence: CASSSGDSHTYEQYF.

This chain links TRBV28 with TRBJ2-7; 9 bases line up with TRBD1. V lost 6 bases, J lost 4 bases, and 13 bases stayed unmatched. Germline CDR1 is MDHEN and CDR2 is SYDVKM. This CDR3 contains 16 residues. The CDR3 nucleotides read TGTGCCAGCAGCATCGAAGCGACAGGGGGTAGGTACGAGCAGTACTTC. Translating it yields CASSIEATGGRYEQYF. The variable domain in full, completed from reference TRBV28 and TRBJ2-7, reads DVKVTQSSRYLVKRTGEKVFLECVQDMDHENMFWYRQDPGLGLRLIYFSYDVKMKEKGDIPEGYSVSREKKERFSLILESASTNQTSMYLCASSIEATGGRYEQYFGPGTRLTVT.

The chain employs TRBV4-3 and TRBJ1-4, with D possibly being TRBD1 (5 bases). Germline V gene data show CDR1 as LGHNA and CDR2 as YSLEER. V lost 0 bases, J lost 12 bases, and 17 bases lay in between. This CDR3 has 15 residues. CDR3 residues: CASSQDGLGLGELFF. CDR3 DNA sequence: TGCGCCAGCAGCCAAGATGGATTAGGGCTAGGGGAACTGTTTTTT.

The chain carries TRBV4-3 and TRBJ2-1, with 7 nucleotides matching TRBD2. The CDR3 has 16 amino acids. Germline CDR1 is LGHNA and CDR2 is YSLEER. The V gene end was trimmed by 0 bases and the J gene end by 9 bases; junction bases not matched to a gene: 11. Here the CDR3 reads CASSQDIGERDAEQFF. CDR3 coding DNA: TGCGCCAGCAGCCAAGATATCGGGGAGCGGGATGCTGAGCAGTTCTTC.

The chain recombines TRBV2 with TRBJ2-3; 10 nucleotides agree with TRBD2. With 3 bases clipped from V and 5 bases from J, the junction kept 5 bases outside the gene matches. CDR1 SNHLY and CDR2 FYNNEI come from the germline V gene. The CDR3 length is 15 residues. The CDR3 region is CASSDPSGGVDTQYF. DNA for the CDR3: TGTGCCAGCAGTGACCCTAGCGGGGGTGTAGATACGCAGTATTTT.

The rearrangement links TRBV6-5 to TRBJ1-5; D not resolved. The CDR3 has 13 amino acids. V lost 8 bases and J lost 7, with 15 bases in between. Germline lookup yields CDR1 MNHEY and CDR2 SVGAGI. DNA for the CDR3: TGTGCCAGCTTCTTGGGTGTCGGGCAGCCCCAGCATTTT. Encoded protein: CASFLGVGQPQHF.

The chain recombines TRBV27 with TRBJ2-1; 9 nucleotides agree with TRBD1. Germline lookup yields CDR1 MNHEY and CDR2 SMNVEV (reference sequence). Trimming at V came to 8 bases and at J to 3 bases, leaving 5 bases not matched to a gene. This CDR3 is 14 amino acids long. In DNA, the CDR3 is TGTGCCAGCGGGAGGACAGGGGTCTACAATGAGCAGTTCTTC. As protein: CASGRTGVYNEQFF.

CDR3 bases: TGCGCCAGCAGCTTGGCCATCACAGGGTACGAGCAGTACTTC. Residues: CASSLAITGYEQYF. This rearrangement joins TRBV5-1 to TRBJ2-7; a weak D match, TRBD1 (6 bases). Trimming pared 0 bases from V and 4 bases from J, leaving 11 bases between. This CDR3 has 14 amino acids. CDR1 and CDR2 (germline): SGHRS, YFSETQ.

This clone was counted only a few times. V is TRBV19 and J is TRBJ2-3, with D maybe TRBD2 (5 bases). CDR1 is LNHDA, CDR2 SQIVND, per germline (reference sequence). V gave up 9 bases and J gave up 2 bases, with 21 bases separating them. This CDR3 comprises 16 residues. CDR3 nucleotides: TGTGCCAGCAGCGGATGGTTTGGAATCTTCACAGATACGCAGTATTTT. This translates into CASSGWFGIFTDTQYF.

V gene TRBV30 combines with J gene TRBJ1-2; D call uncertain. From germline, CDR1 is GTSNPN and CDR2 SVGIG (reference sequence). Trimming took off 4 bases at V and 3 bases at J, with 6 bases between the two ends. This CDR3 contains 11 residues. The CDR3 loop reads CAWKADYGYTF. DNA for the CDR3: TGTGCCTGGAAGGCGGACTATGGCTACACCTTC. Full variable domain (rest looked up from reference TRBV30 and TRBJ1-2): SQTIHQWPATLVQPVGSPLSLECTVEGTSNPNLYWYRQAAGRGLQLLFYSVGIGQISSEVPQNLSASRPQDRQFILSSKKLLLSDSGFYLCAWKADYGYTFGSGTRLTVV.

This chain connects TRBV10-2 to TRBJ2-7; possibly TRBD2 for D (6 bases). The germline V and J ends were trimmed by 8 bases and 1 base, with 9 bases remaining between them. Germline V gene sequence: CDR1 WSHSY, CDR2 SAAADI. The CDR3 has 12 residues. The CDR3 DNA follows: TGCGCCAGCGGGGCGGGATCCTACGAGCAGTACTTC. It specifies CASGAGSYEQYF.

This chain connects TRBV19 to TRBJ2-3; D may be TRBD2 (7 bases). The CDR3 is 15 amino acids. Germline V CDR1 and CDR2: LNHDA, SQIVND (reference sequence). The ends were cut back, 4 bases at V and 3 bases at J, with 14 bases in the middle. DNA for the CDR3: TGTGCCAGTAGTACCATGCGGGGGCAGACAGATACGCAGTATTTT. Translating it yields CASSTMRGQTDTQYF.

The chain is built from TRBV25-1 and TRBJ2-4; D unresolved. This CDR3 contains 17 residues. V was cut by 4 bases and J by 0 bases, with 16 bases left in between. Per germline, CDR1 MGHDK and CDR2 SYGVNS. CDR3: CASSGVGGKIAKNIQYF. The CDR3 DNA sequence: TGTGCCAGCAGTGGTGTCGGCGGAAAAATAGCCAAAAACATTCAGTACTTC.

This clone was counted only a few times. This chain's CDR3 is CASSSGGNSPLHF. CDR3 nucleotide sequence: TGTGCCAGCAGTTCGGGGGGGAATTCACCCCTCCACTTT. The V gene is TRBV7-9, the J gene TRBJ1-6; possible D gene TRBD1, 5 bases. V was cut by 6 bases and J by 7 bases, with 10 bases left in between. CDR1 and CDR2 from the germline V gene are SEHNR and FQNEAQ (reference sequence). The CDR3 consists of 13 residues.

The gene calls are TRBV6-6 and TRBJ2-7; 9 nucleotides agree with TRBD1. Germline CDR1 and CDR2: MNHNY and SVGAGI (reference sequence). CDR3 length: 15 residues. V was pared by 6 bases and J by 2 bases, with 8 bases of the junction left unmatched. CDR3 in DNA: TGTGCCAGCAGATTACCGGGACAGGGAGCCTACGAGCAGTACTTC. Translating it yields CASRLPGQGAYEQYF.

This chain uses TRBV10-1 with TRBJ2-3; perhaps TRBD2 as D (6 bases). The V gene's germline CDR1 is WNHNN and CDR2 SYGVQD (reference sequence). This CDR3 spans 14 amino acids. Trimming pared 2 bases from V and 0 bases from J, leaving 6 bases between. CDR3 residues: CASSEAGSTDTQYF. The CDR3 nucleotides read TGCGCCAGCAGTGAGGCGGGGAGCACAGATACGCAGTATTTT.

The rearrangement joins TRBV7-6 to TRBJ2-1; TRBD2 matches at 7 bases. V gave up 5 bases and J gave up 5 bases; unmatched junction bases: 12. Per germline, CDR1 SGHVS and CDR2 FNYEAQ. The CDR3 is 16 amino acids. CDR3 DNA sequence: TGTGCCAGCAGCGGGGGGGAGGGGTTACCAAACAATGAGCAGTTCTTC. Its translation is CASSGGEGLPNNEQFF.

The rearrangement joins TRBV5-4 to TRBJ2-5, with 7 bases lining up with TRBD1. TRBJ2-7 explains the end of the DNA better; the J call may be wrong. There are 16 residues in the CDR3. Per germline, CDR1 SGHNT and CDR2 YYREEE (reference sequence). The CDR3 region is CASSFLRSDRAHEQYF. The CDR3 DNA sequence: TGTGCCAGCAGCTTTCTACGGTCAGACAGGGCGCACGAGCAGTACTTC.

This clone was counted a single time. The gene calls are TRBV4-3 and TRBJ1-4, with 9 bases aligning to TRBD1. Germline V gene lookup returns CDR1 LGHNA and CDR2 YSLEER. The CDR3 extends over 16 amino acids. Trimming took 0 bases from V and 5 from J; bases not matched to a gene: 4. DNA for the CDR3: TGCGCCAGCAGCCAAGATCTAGGGACAGGGAATGAAAAACTGTTTTTT. It yields the protein CASSQDLGTGNEKLFF.

Remarks on this clone: The sample has other DNA sequences that encode this CDR3 too. This chain joins TRBV4-3 and TRBJ1-5; D is ambiguous. CDR1 and CDR2 (germline): LGHNA, YSLEER. Trimming took off 0 bases at V and 9 bases at J, with 6 bases between the two ends. CDR3 length: 12 amino acids. CDR3 DNA: TGCGCCAGCAGCCAAGAGGCGGGGCCCCAGCATTTT. Encoded protein: CASSQEAGPQHF.

The gene calls are TRBV5-1 and TRBJ2-7; D ambiguous. Between the trimmed V and J ends, which lost 0 bases and 2 bases, there was a span of 9 bases. This CDR3 has 14 residues. The V gene's germline CDR1 is SGHRS and CDR2 YFSETQ. The CDR3 nucleotides are TGCGCCAGCAGCTTGGTTGGAGTTCCCTACGAGCAGTACTTC. Protein sequence: CASSLVGVPYEQYF.

This chain connects TRBV7-2 to TRBJ2-5; 8 bases line up with TRBD2. The J call may be faulty, since TRBJ2-7 better matches the DNA end. The V gene's germline CDR1 is SGHTA and CDR2 FQGNSA. The CDR3 is 15 residues long. The CDR3 nucleotides read TGTGCCAGCAGCCCACTTCTACTAGCGGACTACGAGCAGTACTTC. Its protein is CASSPLLLADYEQYF.